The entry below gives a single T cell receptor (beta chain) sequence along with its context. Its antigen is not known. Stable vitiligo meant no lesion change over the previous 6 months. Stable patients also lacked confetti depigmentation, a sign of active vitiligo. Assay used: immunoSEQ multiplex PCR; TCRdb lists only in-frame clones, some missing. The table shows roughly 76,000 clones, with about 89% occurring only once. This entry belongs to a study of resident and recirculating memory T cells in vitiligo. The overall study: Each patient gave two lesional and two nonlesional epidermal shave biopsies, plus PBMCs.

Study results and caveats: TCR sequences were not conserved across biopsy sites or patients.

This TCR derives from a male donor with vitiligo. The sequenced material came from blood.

The CDR3 DNA is TGTGCCAGCAGCCCAGGGGGCAGGGGGAGCTACAATGAGCAGTTCTTC. Amino acid sequence: CASSPGGRGSYNEQFF. The chain combines TRBV7-9 with TRBJ2-1; 8 nucleotides agree with TRBD1. This CDR3 is 16 amino acids long. In germline, CDR1 is SEHNR, CDR2 FQNEAQ (reference sequence). J lost 3 bases, V lost 5 bases, and 9 bases had no gene match.